This TCR beta chain emerged from a study of CD8 T cells in ankylosing spondylitis. TCRdb re-derived calls from the 5' RACE reads in MiXCR, one entry per CDR3 protein. The sample carries approximately 200,000 distinct CDR3 sequences, roughly 12% recorded once. This clonotype was seen many times. Its antigen is unknown. V lost 2 bases, J lost 8 bases, and 16 bases lay in between. Germline CDR1 ENHRY, CDR2 SYGVKD. The CDR3 totals 15 residues. General observations from the study: Ankylosing spondylitis blood appeared to be characterized by a TCR beta motif of several highly homologous variants. Significantly higher representation of disease-linked clones was reported for matched ankylosing spondylitis synovial fluid.

The sequence derives from a male donor with ankylosing spondylitis or in good health (not recorded which). V is TRBV10-3 and J is TRBJ2-1, with D perhaps TRBD1 or TRBD2 (6 bases each). Specimen: blood, either unsorted or a sorted T cell fraction (not recorded which). CDR3 residues: CAISEPEGGGYEQFF. DNA of the CDR3: TGTGCCATCAGTGAGCCCGAGGGGGGCGGGTATGAGCAGTTCTTC.